This TCR beta chain appears in the sequencing data of a study of T cells expressing NK-cell markers. The wider study: There were seven HCMV-seropositive donors and one seronegative donor among the eight sequenced. Findings and caveats of the study: NKG2C+ dominant clonotypes from 5 to 7 donors made up roughly 1.0-7.0% of CD8+ T cells. One observes that, in several donors, these clonotypes were also the leading ones within the CD3+CD56-NKG2C+ fraction.

As concerns this clonotype: Its specificity is not known.

CDR3 length: 12 residues. Germline-derived CDR1 and CDR2 are DFQATT and SNEGSKA (reference sequence). TCRdb reanalyzed the 5' RACE reads and collapses them to one entry per CDR3 protein, without DNA. This listing includes 200,000 to 300,000 distinct CDR3 sequences. Source material: blood T cells: a sorted CD56 or NKG2C T cell subset, CD4+ or CD8+ T cells, or bulk PBMC T cells (not recorded which). The V call is TRBV20-1, the J call TRBJ2-7. The sequence came from a woman aged 18-70 years in good health. The CDR3 sequence is CSARLGPYEQYF.